The rows below give T cell receptor beta chains drawn from one sample of a study of early T cells in non-severe SARS-CoV-2 infection. TCRdb reanalysed the 5' RACE reads using MiXCR and keeps one entry per CDR3 protein. The repertoire holds about 60,000 distinct CDR3 sequences, with around an eighth as singletons. The source material was whole blood. These receptor sequences come from an adult who was a healthcare worker with PCR-confirmed SARS-CoV-2 infection or an uninfected control (not recorded which). CDR3s leave out the opening cysteine and the closing phenylalanine or tryptophan. D genes are given only for firm matches. Size tells how often a clone was seen (once, few, many) or the class of an expanded clone, and some rows leave it out.

j_call | clone_size | v_call | d_call | cdr3_aa
TRBJ2-7 | few | TRBV3-1 | NA | ASSLGGNEQY
TRBJ2-7 | many | TRBV6-6 | NA | ASSYSTGEGN
TRBJ2-7 | many | TRBV28 | NA | ASQQSAYEQY
TRBJ2-2 | many | TRBV11-2 | NA | ASSFLAAGELF
TRBJ2-1 | NA | TRBV2 | TRBD2 | ATSTTGTSGGPEQF
TRBJ2-1 | NA | TRBV7-9 | NA | ASSRTYNEQF
TRBJ1-1 | NA | TRBV18 | TRBD1 | ASSPTTGLNTEAF
TRBJ2-3 | NA | TRBV2 | TRBD2 | ASLSGTNTDTQY
TRBJ2-5 | many | TRBV7-6 | NA | ASSFAGAVETQY
TRBJ2-7 | NA | TRBV20-1 | TRBD2 | SAYRAGGSYEQY
TRBJ1-2 | NA | TRBV12-3/TRBV12-4 | NA | ASSPARQPGYFGYT
TRBJ1-5 | few | TRBV7-2 | TRBD1 | ATTGGLGNQPQH
TRBJ1-2 | NA | TRBV12-2 | NA | ASRLDWDRFYGYT
TRBJ2-3 | NA | TRBV10-3 | NA | AISDGARGGNTQY
TRBJ2-2 | many | TRBV2 | TRBD2 | ASSEGLAGAGELF
TRBJ1-5 | many | TRBV28 | TRBD1 | ASSTLTGSGSQPQH
TRBJ2-7 | few | TRBV7-9 | NA | ASSSGRINEQY
TRBJ2-3 | NA | TRBV5-1 | TRBD2 | ASFSGGAIDTQY
TRBJ1-1 | many | TRBV21-1 | NA | ASSKVRREDTEAF
TRBJ2-5 | medium-sized | TRBV20-1 | TRBD2 | SARLSSGQETQY
TRBJ2-3 | many | TRBV11-2 | TRBD2 | ASSFGTSSTDTQY
TRBJ2-3 | few | TRBV2 | TRBD2 | ASGKAGGPTDTQY
TRBJ2-1 | many | TRBV10-2 | TRBD2 | ASTLAGVNEQF
TRBJ2-1 | NA | TRBV7-9 | TRBD2 | ASSFTSVNEQF